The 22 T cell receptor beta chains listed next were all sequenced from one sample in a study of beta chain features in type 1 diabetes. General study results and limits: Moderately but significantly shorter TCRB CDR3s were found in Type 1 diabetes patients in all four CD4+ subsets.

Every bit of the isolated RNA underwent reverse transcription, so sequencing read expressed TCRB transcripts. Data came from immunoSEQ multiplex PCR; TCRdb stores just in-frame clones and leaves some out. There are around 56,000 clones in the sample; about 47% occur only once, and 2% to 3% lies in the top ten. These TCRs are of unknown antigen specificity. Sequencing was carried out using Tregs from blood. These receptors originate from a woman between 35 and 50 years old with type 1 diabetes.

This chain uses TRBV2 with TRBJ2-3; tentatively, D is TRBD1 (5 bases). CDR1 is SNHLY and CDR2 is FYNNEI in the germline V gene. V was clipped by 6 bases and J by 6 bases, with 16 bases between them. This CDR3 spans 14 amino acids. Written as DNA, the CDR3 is TGTGCCAGCAGGGCGCGACAGCTCGTGGATACGCAGTATTTT. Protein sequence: CASRARQLVDTQYF.

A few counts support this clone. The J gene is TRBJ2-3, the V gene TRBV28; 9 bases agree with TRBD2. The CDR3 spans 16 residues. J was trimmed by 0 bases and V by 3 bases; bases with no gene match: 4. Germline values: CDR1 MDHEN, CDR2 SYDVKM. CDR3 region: CASSLGTSRSTDTQYF. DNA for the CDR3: TGTGCCAGCAGTTTGGGGACTAGCAGAAGCACAGATACGCAGTATTTT.

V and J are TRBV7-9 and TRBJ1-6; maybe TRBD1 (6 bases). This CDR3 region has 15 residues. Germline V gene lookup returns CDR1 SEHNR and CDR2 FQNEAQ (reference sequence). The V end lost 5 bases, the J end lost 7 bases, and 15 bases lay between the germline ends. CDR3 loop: CASSRAGTSNSPLHF. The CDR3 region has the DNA TGTGCCAGCAGCCGAGCCGGGACATCGAATTCACCCCTCCACTTT.

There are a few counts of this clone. The CDR3 here is CASSEGQAANEKLFF. CDR3 nucleotide sequence: TGTGCCAGCAGTGAAGGACAGGCGGCTAATGAAAAACTGTTTTTT. The gene calls are TRBV2 and TRBJ1-4; TRBD1 might be the D (6 bases). The CDR3 loop spans 15 amino acids. V was cut by 1 base and J by 3 bases, with 9 bases left in between. Germline V gives CDR1 SNHLY, CDR2 FYNNEI.

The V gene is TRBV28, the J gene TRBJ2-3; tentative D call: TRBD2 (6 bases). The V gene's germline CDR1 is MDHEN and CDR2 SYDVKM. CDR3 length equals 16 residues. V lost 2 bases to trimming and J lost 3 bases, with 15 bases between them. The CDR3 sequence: CASSLGLSRDTDTQYF. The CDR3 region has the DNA TGTGCCAGCAGTTTAGGGCTCTCGCGGGATACAGATACGCAGTATTTT.

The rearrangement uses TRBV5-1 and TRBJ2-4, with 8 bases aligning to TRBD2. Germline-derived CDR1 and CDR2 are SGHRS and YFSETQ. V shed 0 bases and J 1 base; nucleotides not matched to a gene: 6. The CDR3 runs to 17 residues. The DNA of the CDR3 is TGCGCCAGCAGCTTGGCCGGGGGGGCCGGGGCCAAAAACATTCAGTACTTC. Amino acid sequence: CASSLAGGAGAKNIQYF.

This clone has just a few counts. The CDR3 coding sequence is TGTGCCAGCAGCCGGATACGAGGCGGGCAAGAGACCCAGTACTTC. Translation gives CASSRIRGGQETQYF. This sequence joins TRBV7-2 and TRBJ2-5; D is perhaps TRBD2 (5 bases). V lost 5 bases and J lost 2, with 15 bases in between. This CDR3 spans 15 amino acids. CDR1 SGHTA and CDR2 FQGNSA come from the germline V gene.

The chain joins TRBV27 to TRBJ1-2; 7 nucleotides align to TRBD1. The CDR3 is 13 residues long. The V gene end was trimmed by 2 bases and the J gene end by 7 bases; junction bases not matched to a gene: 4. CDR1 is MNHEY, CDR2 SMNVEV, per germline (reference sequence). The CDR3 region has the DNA TGTGCCAGCAGTTTAACAGGGGACGGTGGCTACACCTTC. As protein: CASSLTGDGGYTF.

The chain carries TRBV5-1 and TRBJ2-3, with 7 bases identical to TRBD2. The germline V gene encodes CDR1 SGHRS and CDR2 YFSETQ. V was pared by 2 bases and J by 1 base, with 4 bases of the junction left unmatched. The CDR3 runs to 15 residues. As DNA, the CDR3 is TGCGCCAGCAGCTTAGAAGCGGGGCGCACAGATACGCAGTATTTT. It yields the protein CASSLEAGRTDTQYF.

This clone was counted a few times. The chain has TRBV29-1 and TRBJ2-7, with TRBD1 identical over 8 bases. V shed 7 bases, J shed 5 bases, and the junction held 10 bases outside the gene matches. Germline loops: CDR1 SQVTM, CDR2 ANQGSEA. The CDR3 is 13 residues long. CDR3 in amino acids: CSAYLVTGDEQYF. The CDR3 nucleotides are TGCAGCGCCTACTTGGTGACAGGGGACGAGCAGTACTTC.

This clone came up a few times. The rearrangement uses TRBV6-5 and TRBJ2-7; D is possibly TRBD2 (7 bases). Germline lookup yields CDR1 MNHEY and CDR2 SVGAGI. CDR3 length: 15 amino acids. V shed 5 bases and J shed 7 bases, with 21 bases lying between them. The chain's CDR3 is CASSTQGGDTREQYF. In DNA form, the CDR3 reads TGTGCCAGCAGTACCCAGGGAGGGGACACACGGGAGCAGTACTTC.

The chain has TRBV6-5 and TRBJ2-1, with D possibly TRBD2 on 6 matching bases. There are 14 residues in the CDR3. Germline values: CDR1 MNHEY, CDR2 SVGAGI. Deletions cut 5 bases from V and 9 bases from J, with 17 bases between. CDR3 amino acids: CASSRLGGTFEQFF. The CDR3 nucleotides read TGTGCCAGCAGTCGCTTGGGCGGGACCTTTGAGCAGTTCTTC.

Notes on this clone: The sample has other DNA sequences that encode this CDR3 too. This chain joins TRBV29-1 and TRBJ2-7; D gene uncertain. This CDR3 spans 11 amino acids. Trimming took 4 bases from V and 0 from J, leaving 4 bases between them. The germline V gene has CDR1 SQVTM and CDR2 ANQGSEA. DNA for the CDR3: TGCAGCGTTGGTAGCTCCTACGAGCAGTACTTC. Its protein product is CSVGSSYEQYF.

The CDR3 here is CASSLGDRAAGYTF. Written as DNA, the CDR3 is TGTGCCAGCAGTTTAGGGGACAGGGCGGCCGGCTACACCTTC. The chain has TRBV28 and TRBJ1-2; 9 bases are a match to TRBD1. Trimming cost V 2 bases and J 8 bases; bases outside gene matches: 6. The CDR3 sequence is 14 residues long. In germline, CDR1 is MDHEN, CDR2 SYDVKM.

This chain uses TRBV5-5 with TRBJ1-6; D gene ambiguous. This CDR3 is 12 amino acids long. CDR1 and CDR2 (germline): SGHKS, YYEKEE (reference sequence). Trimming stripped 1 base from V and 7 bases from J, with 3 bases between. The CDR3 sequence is CASSLSNSPLHF. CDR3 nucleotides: TGTGCCAGCAGCTTGTCGAATTCACCCCTCCACTTT.

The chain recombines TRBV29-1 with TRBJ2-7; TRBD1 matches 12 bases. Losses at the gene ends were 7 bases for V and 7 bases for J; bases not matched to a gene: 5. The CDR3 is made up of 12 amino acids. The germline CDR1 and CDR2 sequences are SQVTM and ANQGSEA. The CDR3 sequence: CSAGTGGKEQYF. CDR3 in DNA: TGCAGCGCCGGGACAGGGGGCAAGGAGCAGTACTTC.

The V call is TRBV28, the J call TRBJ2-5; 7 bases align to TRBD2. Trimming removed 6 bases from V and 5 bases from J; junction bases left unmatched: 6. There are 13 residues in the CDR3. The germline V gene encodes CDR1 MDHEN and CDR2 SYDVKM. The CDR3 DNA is TGTGCCAGCAGGGGAGGGGCTCGGGAGACCCAGTACTTC. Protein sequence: CASRGGARETQYF.

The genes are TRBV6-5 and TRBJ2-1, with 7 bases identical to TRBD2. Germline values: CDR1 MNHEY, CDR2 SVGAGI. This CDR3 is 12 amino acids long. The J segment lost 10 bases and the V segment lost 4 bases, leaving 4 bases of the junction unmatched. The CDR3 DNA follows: TGTGCCAGCAGTTTCCCCGGGAGGGAGCAGTTCTTC. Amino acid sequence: CASSFPGREQFF.

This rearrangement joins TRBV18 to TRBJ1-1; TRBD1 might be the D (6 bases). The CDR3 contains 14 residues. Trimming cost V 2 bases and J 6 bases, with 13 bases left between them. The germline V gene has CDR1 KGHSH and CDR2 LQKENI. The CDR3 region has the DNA TGTGCCAGCTCACCAGGACAGCTCAGCCCTGAAGCTTTCTTT. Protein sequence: CASSPGQLSPEAFF.

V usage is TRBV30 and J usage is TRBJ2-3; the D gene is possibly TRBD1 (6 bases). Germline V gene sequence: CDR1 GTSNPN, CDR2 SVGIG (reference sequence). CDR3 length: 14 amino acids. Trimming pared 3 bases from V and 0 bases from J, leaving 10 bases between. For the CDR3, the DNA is TGTGCCTGGAGAGATACAGGGAGCACAGATACGCAGTATTTT. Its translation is CAWRDTGSTDTQYF. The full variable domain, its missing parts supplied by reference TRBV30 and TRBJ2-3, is SQTIHQWPATLVQPVGSPLSLECTVEGTSNPNLYWYRQAAGRGLQLLFYSVGIGQISSEVPQNLSASRPQDRQFILSSKKLLLSDSGFYLCAWRDTGSTDTQYFGPGTRLTVL.

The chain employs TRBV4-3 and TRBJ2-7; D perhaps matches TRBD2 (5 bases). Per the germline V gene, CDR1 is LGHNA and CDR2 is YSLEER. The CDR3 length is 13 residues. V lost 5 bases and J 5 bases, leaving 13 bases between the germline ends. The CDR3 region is CASSSATGNEQYF. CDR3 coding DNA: TGCGCCAGCAGCTCGGCTACGGGGAACGAGCAGTACTTC.

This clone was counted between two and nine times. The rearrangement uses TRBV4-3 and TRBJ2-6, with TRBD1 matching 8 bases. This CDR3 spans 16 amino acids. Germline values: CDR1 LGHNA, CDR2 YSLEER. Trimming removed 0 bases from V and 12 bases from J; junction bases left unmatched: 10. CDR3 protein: CASSQDAGGRRGVLTF. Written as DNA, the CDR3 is TGCGCCAGCAGCCAAGATGCAGGGGGCCGCAGGGGCGTCCTGACTTTC.